This T cell receptor (beta chain) was captured by sequencing in a study of cytomegalovirus exposure and HLA in healthy donors. Whole-study results and caveats: Sequence variants that were highly shared formed a cluster that was likely a sequencing artifact. TCR beta sequences numbering some 17,000 were associated with HLA alleles at 0.05 false discovery rate in a later analysis.

The CDR3 totals 17 residues. CDR1 is GTSNPN and CDR2 is SVGIG in the germline V gene (reference sequence). The V and J ends lost 2 bases and 2 bases, in that order; junction bases with no gene match: 14. Although they were nominally healthy when sampled, donors likely had unrecorded immune exposures. For this clone: Its antigen is not identified.

PCR amplification relied on 60 Vbeta primers (plus 13 Jbeta primers). Assay used: immunoSEQ multiplex PCR; TCRdb lists only in-frame clones, some missing. The table lists 75,000 to 95,000 clones, around two thirds of them singletons. Sequenced sample: PBMCs. The chain joins TRBV30 to TRBJ2-7; 8 bases are a match to TRBD2. The receptor comes from a man aged 30 to 39 in good health and CMV-seronegative. CDR3 sequence reads: CAWSKGALAGNPYEQYF. CDR3 sequence (DNA): TGTGCCTGGAGTAAAGGGGCCCTAGCGGGTAACCCCTACGAGCAGTACTTC.